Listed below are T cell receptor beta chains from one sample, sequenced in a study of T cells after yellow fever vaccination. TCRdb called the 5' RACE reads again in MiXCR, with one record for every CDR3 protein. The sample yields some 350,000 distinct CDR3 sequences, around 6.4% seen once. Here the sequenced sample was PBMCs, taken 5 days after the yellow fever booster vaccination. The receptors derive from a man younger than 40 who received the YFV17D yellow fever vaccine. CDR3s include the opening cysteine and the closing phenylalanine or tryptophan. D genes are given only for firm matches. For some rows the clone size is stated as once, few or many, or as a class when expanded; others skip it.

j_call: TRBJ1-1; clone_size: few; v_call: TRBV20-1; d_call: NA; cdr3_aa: CSARDPRGIGAFF; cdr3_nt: TGCAGTGCTAGAGATCCGAGGGGAATTGGAGCTTTCTTT
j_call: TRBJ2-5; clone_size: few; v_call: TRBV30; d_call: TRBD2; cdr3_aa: CAWSVGSGAQETQYF; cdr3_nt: TGTGCCTGGAGTGTAGGTAGCGGGGCACAAGAGACCCAGTACTTC
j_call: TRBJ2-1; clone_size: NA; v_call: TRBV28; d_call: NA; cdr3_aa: CASKGSSDEQFF; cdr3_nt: TGTGCCAGCAAGGGTAGCAGCGATGAGCAGTTCTTC
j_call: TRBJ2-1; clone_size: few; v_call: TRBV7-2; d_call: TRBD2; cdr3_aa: CASSEPIAGGRPFF; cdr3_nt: TGTGCCAGCAGCGAACCCATAGCGGGAGGGCGCCCGTTCTTC
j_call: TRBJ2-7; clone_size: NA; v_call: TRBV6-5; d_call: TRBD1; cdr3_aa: CASSYPGWTGDYEQYF; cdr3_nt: TGTGCCAGCAGTTACCCGGGGTGGACAGGGGATTACGAGCAGTACTTC
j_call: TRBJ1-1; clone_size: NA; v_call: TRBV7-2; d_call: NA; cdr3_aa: CASSPGWVNTEAFF; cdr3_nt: TGTGCCAGCAGCCCAGGGTGGGTGAACACTGAAGCTTTCTTT
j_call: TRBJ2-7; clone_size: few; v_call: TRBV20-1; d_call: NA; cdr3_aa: CSGAVRTGSYEQYF; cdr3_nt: TGCAGTGGGGCCGTACGTACAGGATCCTACGAGCAGTACTTC
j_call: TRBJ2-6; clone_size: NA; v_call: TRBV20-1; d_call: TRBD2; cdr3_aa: CSARDGGRASGANVLTF; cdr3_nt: TGCAGTGCTAGAGATGGCGGGAGGGCGAGTGGGGCCAACGTCCTGACTTTC
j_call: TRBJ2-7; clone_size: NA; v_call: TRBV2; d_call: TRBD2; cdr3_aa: CANSEEASGSYEQYF; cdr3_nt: TGTGCCAACAGTGAGGAGGCTAGCGGGAGTTACGAGCAGTACTTC
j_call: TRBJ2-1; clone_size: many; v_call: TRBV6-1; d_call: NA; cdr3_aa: CASRGSLHPYNEQFF; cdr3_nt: TGTGCCAGTCGGGGAAGCCTACACCCCTACAATGAGCAGTTCTTC
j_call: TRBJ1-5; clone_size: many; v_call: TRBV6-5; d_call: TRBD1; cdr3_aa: CATRGQGNQPQHF; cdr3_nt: TGTGCCACGAGGGGGCAGGGTAATCAGCCCCAGCATTTT
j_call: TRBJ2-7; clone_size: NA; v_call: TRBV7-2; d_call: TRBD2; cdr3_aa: CASSTRTSGPYEQYF; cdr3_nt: TGTGCCAGCAGCACGCGGACTAGCGGTCCCTACGAGCAGTACTTC
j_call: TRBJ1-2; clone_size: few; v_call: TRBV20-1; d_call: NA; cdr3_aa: CSASPDRGYTF; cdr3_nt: TGCAGTGCTAGCCCTGATCGGGGCTACACCTTC
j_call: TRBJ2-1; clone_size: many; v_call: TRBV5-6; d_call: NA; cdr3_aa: CASSFEFNEQFF; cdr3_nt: TGTGCCAGCAGCTTCGAGTTCAATGAGCAGTTCTTC
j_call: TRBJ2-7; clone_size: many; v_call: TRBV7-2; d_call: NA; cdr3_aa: CASSFRDGTYEQYF; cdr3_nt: TGTGCCAGCAGCTTCCGGGACGGTACCTACGAGCAGTACTTC
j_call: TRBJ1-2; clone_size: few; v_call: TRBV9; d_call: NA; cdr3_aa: CASSVGHREDYGYTF; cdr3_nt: TGTGCCAGCAGCGTAGGGCACAGGGAAGACTATGGCTACACCTTC
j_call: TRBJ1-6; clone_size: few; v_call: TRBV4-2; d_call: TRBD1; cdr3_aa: CASREGAISPLHF; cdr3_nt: TGTGCCAGCAGGGAGGGGGCTATTTCACCCCTCCACTTT
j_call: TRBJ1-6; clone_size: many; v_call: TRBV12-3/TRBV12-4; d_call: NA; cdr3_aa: CASSTGIYNSPLHF; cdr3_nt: TGTGCCAGCAGTACAGGGATCTATAATTCACCCCTCCACTTT
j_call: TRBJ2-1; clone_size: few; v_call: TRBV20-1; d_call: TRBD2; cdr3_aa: CSARETSGYNEQFF; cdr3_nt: TGCAGTGCTAGGGAGACTAGCGGCTACAATGAGCAGTTCTTC
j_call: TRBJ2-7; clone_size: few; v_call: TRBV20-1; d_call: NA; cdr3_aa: CSASSNRVGNEQYF; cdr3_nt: TGCAGTGCTTCCTCCAACAGGGTTGGGAACGAGCAGTACTTC
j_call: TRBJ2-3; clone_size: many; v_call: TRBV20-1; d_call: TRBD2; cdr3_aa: CSARRPSGTRDTQYF; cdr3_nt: TGCAGTGCTAGACGCCCTAGCGGGACAAGAGATACGCAGTATTTT
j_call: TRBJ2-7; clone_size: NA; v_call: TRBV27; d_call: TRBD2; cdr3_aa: CAIGTRKSYEQYF; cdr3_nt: TGTGCCATAGGGACTAGGAAATCCTACGAGCAGTACTTC
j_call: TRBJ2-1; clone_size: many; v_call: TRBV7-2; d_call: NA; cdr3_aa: CASSRVREEQFF; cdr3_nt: TGTGCCAGCAGCCGAGTGCGAGAAGAGCAGTTCTTC
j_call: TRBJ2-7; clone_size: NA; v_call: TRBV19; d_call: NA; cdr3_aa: CASSKTGTGYYEQYF; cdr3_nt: TGTGCCAGTAGTAAAACCGGGACTGGATACTACGAGCAGTACTTC
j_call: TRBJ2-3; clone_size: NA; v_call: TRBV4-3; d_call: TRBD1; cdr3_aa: CASSQRGRGRSDTQYF; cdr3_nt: TGCGCCAGCAGCCAAAGGGGCAGGGGGCGATCAGATACGCAGTATTTT
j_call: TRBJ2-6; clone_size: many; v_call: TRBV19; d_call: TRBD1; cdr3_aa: CASSGTGGSGANVLTF; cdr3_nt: TGTGCCAGTTCGGGGACAGGGGGTTCTGGGGCCAACGTCCTGACTTTC
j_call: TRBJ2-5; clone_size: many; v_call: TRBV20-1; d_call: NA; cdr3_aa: CSAPGPGVGTQYF; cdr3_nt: TGCAGTGCTCCTGGGCCCGGCGTGGGGACCCAGTACTTC
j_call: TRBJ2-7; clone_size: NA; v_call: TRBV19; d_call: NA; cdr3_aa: CASSTGSGYEQYF; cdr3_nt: TGTGCCAGTAGTACAGGGAGCGGTTACGAGCAGTACTTC
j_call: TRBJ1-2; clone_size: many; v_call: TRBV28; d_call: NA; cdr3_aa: CASSETGRNYTF; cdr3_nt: TGTGCCAGCAGTGAGACCGGGAGAAACTACACCTTC
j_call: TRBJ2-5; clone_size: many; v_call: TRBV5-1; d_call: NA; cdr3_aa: CASSSLGGETQYF; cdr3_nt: TGCGCCAGCAGCTCCCTCGGGGGAGAGACCCAGTACTTC
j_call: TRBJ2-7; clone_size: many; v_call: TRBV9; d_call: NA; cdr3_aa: CASSSSPGDEQYF; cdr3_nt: TGTGCCAGCAGCTCCTCCCCGGGCGACGAGCAGTACTTC
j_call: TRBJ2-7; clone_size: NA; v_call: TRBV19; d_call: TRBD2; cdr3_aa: CASSSRAGTSGYEQYF; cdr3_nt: TGTGCCAGTAGTTCCCGCGCCGGGACTAGCGGATACGAGCAGTACTTC
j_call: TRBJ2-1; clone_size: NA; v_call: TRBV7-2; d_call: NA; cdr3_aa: CASSLVMGGDEQFF; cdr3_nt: TGTGCCAGCAGCTTAGTTATGGGGGGCGATGAGCAGTTCTTC
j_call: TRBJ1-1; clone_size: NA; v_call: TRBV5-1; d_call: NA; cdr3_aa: CASSSDGMNTEAFF; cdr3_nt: TGCGCCAGCAGTTCCGACGGTATGAACACTGAAGCTTTCTTT
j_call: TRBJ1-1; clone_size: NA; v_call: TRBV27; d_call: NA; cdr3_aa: CASSPPGGWAEAFF; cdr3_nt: TGTGCCAGCAGCCCCCCCGGTGGCTGGGCTGAAGCTTTCTTT
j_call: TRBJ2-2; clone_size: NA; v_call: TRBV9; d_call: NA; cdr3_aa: CASSKGGTDTGELFF; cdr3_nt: TGTGCCAGCAGCAAAGGAGGAACGGACACCGGGGAGCTGTTTTTT
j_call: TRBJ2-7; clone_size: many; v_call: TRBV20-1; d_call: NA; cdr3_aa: CSARDLTGLSYEQYF; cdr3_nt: TGCAGTGCTAGAGATCTGACAGGCCTCTCCTACGAGCAGTACTTC
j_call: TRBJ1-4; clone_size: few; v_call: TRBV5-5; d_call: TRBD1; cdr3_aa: CASSYGQGWEKLFF; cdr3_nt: TGTGCCAGCAGCTACGGACAGGGTTGGGAAAAACTGTTTTTT
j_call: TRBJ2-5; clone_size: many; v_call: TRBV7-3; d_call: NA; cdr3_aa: CASSPRRQETQYF; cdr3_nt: TGTGCCAGCAGCCCACGCAGGCAAGAGACCCAGTACTTC
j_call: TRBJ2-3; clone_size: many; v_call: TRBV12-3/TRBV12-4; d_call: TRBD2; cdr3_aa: CASSPHEFSGVGADTQYF; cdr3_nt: TGTGCCAGCAGTCCTCACGAATTTAGCGGGGTTGGCGCAGATACGCAGTATTTT
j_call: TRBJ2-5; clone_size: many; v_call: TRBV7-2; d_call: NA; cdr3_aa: CASSLSRRVGETQYF; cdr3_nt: TGTGCCAGCAGCTTAAGTAGAAGGGTGGGAGAGACCCAGTACTTC
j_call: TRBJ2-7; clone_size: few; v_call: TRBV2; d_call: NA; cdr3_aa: CASNGGGRYEQYF; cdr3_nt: TGTGCCAGCAATGGGGGGGGGCGGTACGAGCAGTACTTC
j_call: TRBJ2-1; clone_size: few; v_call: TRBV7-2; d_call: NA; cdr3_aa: CASSHVSPPEQFF; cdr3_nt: TGTGCCAGCAGCCATGTTTCCCCCCCTGAGCAGTTCTTC
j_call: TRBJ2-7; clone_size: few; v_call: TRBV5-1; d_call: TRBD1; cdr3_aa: CASSLAGQAAEQYF; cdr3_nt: TGCGCCAGCAGCTTGGCCGGACAGGCTGCCGAGCAGTACTTC
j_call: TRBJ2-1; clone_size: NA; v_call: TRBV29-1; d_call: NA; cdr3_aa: CSVSTGNNEQFF; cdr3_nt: TGCAGCGTTTCGACAGGCAACAATGAGCAGTTCTTC
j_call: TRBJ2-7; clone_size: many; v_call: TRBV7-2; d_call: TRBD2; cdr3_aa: CASSWLAGVEQYF; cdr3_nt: TGTGCCAGCAGCTGGCTAGCGGGAGTCGAGCAGTACTTC
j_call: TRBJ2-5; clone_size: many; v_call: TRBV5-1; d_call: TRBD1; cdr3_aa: CASSRVTGGVGQETQYF; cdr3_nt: TGCGCCAGCAGCAGAGTGACAGGGGGCGTAGGGCAAGAGACCCAGTACTTC
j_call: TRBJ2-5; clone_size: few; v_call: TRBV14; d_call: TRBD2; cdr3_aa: CASSLGLAAFQETQYF; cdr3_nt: TGTGCCAGCAGTCTAGGTCTAGCGGCCTTTCAAGAGACCCAGTACTTC
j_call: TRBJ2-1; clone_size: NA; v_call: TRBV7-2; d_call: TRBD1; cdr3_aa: CASSGTGGAGPNEQFF; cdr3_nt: TGTGCCAGCAGCGGAACAGGGGGCGCCGGCCCCAATGAGCAGTTCTTC
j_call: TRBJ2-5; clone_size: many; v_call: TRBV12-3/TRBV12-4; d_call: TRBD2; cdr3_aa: CASSLGASGLGTQYF; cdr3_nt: TGTGCCAGCAGTTTAGGGGCTAGCGGGCTCGGGACCCAGTACTTC
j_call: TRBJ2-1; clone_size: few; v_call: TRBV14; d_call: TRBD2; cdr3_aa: CASTGPGGALVQPSSYNEQFF; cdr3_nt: TGTGCCAGCACCGGACCCGGGGGGGCGCTTGTCCAACCTAGCTCCTACAATGAGCAGTTCTTC
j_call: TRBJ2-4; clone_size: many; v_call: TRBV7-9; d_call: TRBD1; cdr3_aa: CASSFGQGDIQYF; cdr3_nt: TGTGCCAGCAGCTTTGGACAGGGCGACATTCAGTACTTC
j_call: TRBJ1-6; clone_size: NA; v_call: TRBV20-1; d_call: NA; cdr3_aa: CSASPYRDSYNSPLHF; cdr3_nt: TGCAGTGCTAGCCCTTACAGGGACTCCTATAATTCACCCCTCCACTTT
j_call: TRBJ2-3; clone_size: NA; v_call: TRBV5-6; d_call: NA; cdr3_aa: CASSLELKAGPVTDTQYF; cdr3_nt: TGTGCCAGCAGCTTAGAACTCAAAGCGGGCCCTGTCACAGATACGCAGTATTTT
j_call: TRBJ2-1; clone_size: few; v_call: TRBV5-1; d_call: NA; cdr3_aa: CASSLLDRLGGNEQFF; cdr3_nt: TGCGCCAGCAGCTTGCTGGATCGACTAGGGGGCAATGAGCAGTTCTTC